Listed below are T cell receptor beta chains from one sample, sequenced in a study of beta chain features in type 1 diabetes. Generated by immunoSEQ multiplex PCR, the TCRdb table keeps only in-frame clones and is missing some. The table lists around 650,000 clones, over 10% of them singletons, with more than 0.1% in the top ten. Specimen: naive CD4+ T cells from blood. These receptors all come from a man younger than 45 with type 1 diabetes. The CDR3 runs from the conserved cysteine through the conserved F or W. Fields, in order: V gene, D gene, clone size, J gene, CDR3 protein, CDR3 DNA. A D gene is named only where the DNA matches it firmly. A clone size is listed for some rows: how often the clone was seen (once, few, many), or a class if it is expanded.

>TRBV5-1|NA|NA|TRBJ2-7
CASSGAGDYEQYF
TGCGCCAGCAGTGGGGCAGGGGACTACGAGCAGTACTTC
>TRBV14|NA|NA|TRBJ1-4
CASSQVLDGKLFF
TGTGCCAGCAGCCAGGTTCTCGATGGAAAACTGTTTTTT
>TRBV6-6|NA|NA|TRBJ1-3
CASSATVGNTIYF
TGTGCCAGCAGTGCGACAGTTGGAAACACCATATATTTT
>TRBV11-3|NA|few|TRBJ1-1
CASSSNTEAFF
TGTGCCAGCAGCTCCAACACTGAAGCTTTCTTT
>TRBV30|TRBD1|NA|TRBJ2-2
CACPAGQGANTGELFF
TGTGCCTGCCCGGCGGGACAGGGGGCGAACACCGGGGAGCTGTTTTTT
>TRBV10-2|TRBD2|NA|TRBJ2-5
CASRTSGGQETQYF
TGCGCCTCCCGGACTAGCGGGGGACAAGAGACCCAGTACTTC
>TRBV12-5|NA|NA|TRBJ1-3
CASGIPGGNTIYF
TGTGCTAGTGGGATCCCAGGCGGAAACACCATATATTTT
>TRBV6-5|NA|NA|TRBJ1-5
CASSYSRGQPQHF
TGTGCCAGCAGTTACTCGAGGGGCCAGCCCCAGCATTTT
>TRBV4-2|NA|NA|TRBJ2-2
CASSQGTANTGELFF
TGTGCCAGCAGCCAAGGGACAGCGAACACCGGGGAGCTGTTTTTT
>TRBV7-9|TRBD1|few|TRBJ2-6
CASSAGTGSSGANVLTF
TGTGCCAGCAGCGCCGGGACAGGTTCCTCTGGGGCCAACGTCCTGACTTTC
>TRBV2|NA|NA|TRBJ1-3
CASSQTGSSGNTIYF
TGTGCCAGCAGTCAGACAGGTTCCTCTGGAAACACCATATATTTT
>TRBV7-2|TRBD2|NA|TRBJ2-3
CASSLLAGGPTQYF
TGTGCCAGCAGCTTGCTGGCGGGGGGGCCGACGCAGTATTTT
>TRBV13|NA|few|TRBJ2-4
CASSIDSKNIQYF
TGTGCCAGCAGCATCGACTCGAAAAACATTCAGTACTTC
>TRBV13|NA|NA|TRBJ2-6
CASSDRRFSGANVLTF
TGTGCCAGCAGCGATCGACGGTTCTCTGGGGCCAACGTCCTGACTTTC
>TRBV5-6|TRBD1|once|TRBJ1-4
CASSLRQGGEKLFF
TGTGCCAGCAGCTTGCGCCAGGGGGGTGAAAAACTGTTTTTT
>TRBV2|TRBD1|few|TRBJ2-5
CASRPGQSQETQYF
TGTGCCAGCAGACCGGGACAGTCCCAAGAGACCCAGTACTTC
>TRBV7-3|TRBD1|few|TRBJ1-1
CASSRQGGGNTEAFF
TGTGCCAGCAGTCGCCAGGGGGGTGGCAACACTGAAGCTTTCTTT
>TRBV5-1|NA|NA|TRBJ2-7
CASSLEAGLSEQYF
TGCGCCAGCAGCTTAGAGGCAGGGTTGAGCGAGCAGTACTTC
>TRBV7-2|NA|few|TRBJ2-1
CASSRGTEQFF
TGTGCCAGCAGCCGCGGGACAGAGCAGTTCTTC
>TRBV11-2|NA|NA|TRBJ2-1
CASAPGISSYNEQFF
TGTGCCAGCGCCCCGGGAATCAGCTCCTACAATGAGCAGTTCTTC
>TRBV9|TRBD2|few|TRBJ2-7
CASSLRGDGGYEQYF
TGTGCCAGCAGCTTACGGGGGGACGGAGGGTACGAGCAGTACTTC
>TRBV5-1|NA|NA|TRBJ1-2
CASSPGGDNYGYTF
TGCGCCAGCAGCCCGGGGGGCGACAACTATGGCTACACCTTC
>TRBV4-3|NA|few|TRBJ2-7
CASSLTAAGTYEQYF
TGCGCCAGCAGCCTTACGGCGGCCGGGACATACGAGCAGTACTTC
>TRBV19|NA|NA|TRBJ2-1
CASSIGASINYNEQFF
TGTGCCAGTAGTATAGGGGCTAGCATTAACTACAATGAGCAGTTCTTC